This T cell receptor (beta chain) appears in the sequencing data of a study of shared clonotypes between healthy human individuals. Study overall: Donors had three CD4 naive, three CD4 memory, two CD8 naive and one CD8 memory plate apiece.

Clones were read by immunoSEQ multiplex PCR, and TCRdb kept only the in-frame ones, dropping some. This table holds some 2 million clones, around 96% found once. Naive CD8 isolation took CD45RO-negative cells positively selected for CCR7 and excluded terminally differentiated effector memory CD45RA+ cells. The donors, all of them Caucasian adults, lived in Nashville, Tennessee. With respect to this clone: The antigen is undetermined.

The V end was cut by 1 base, the J end by 5 bases, with 14 bases between. The CDR3 extends over 15 amino acids. The germline V gene encodes CDR1 MNHNS and CDR2 SASEGT. Study-level findings and limits: It was the few donors that limited the genetic and exposure-history diversity represented. Relative to memory subsets, naive subsets generally showed larger estimated richness.

The sequencing input was naive CD8+ T cells sorted from blood. The TCR sequence derives from a man aged 18 to 29 in good health. The rearrangement uses TRBV6-1 and TRBJ2-5; tentatively, D is TRBD1 or TRBD2 (5 bases each). The CDR3 sequence: CASSEEEGTGETQYF. The CDR3, as DNA: TGTGCCAGCAGTGAAGAAGAGGGGACGGGGGAGACCCAGTACTTC.